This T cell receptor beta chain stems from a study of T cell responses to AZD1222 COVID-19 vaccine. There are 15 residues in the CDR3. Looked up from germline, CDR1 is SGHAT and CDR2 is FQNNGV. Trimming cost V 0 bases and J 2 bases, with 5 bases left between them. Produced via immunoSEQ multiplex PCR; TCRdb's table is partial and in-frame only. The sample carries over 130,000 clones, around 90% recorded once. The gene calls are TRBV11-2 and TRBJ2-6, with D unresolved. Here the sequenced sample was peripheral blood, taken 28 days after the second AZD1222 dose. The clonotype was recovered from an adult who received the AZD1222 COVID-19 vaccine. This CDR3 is CASSLEGTGANVLTF. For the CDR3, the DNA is TGTGCCAGCAGCTTAGAGGGAACTGGGGCCAACGTCCTGACTTTC.